This T cell receptor (beta chain) comes out of a study of molecular identifiers for immune sequencing clone quantification. Study-level findings and limits: For effector cells, clones above 20 RNA copies held over 97% of molecules; for naive cells, under 1%. Underestimation of highly expanded clone sizes could arise where identical TCR molecules share a barcode.

Methods described previously were used for bulk TCR libraries, and listed TCR primers were applied. One entry per CDR3 protein results from TCRdb running MiXCR on the PCR reads. Of roughly 320,000 distinct CDR3 sequences listed, about a quarter are singletons. A note on this clonotype: What it recognizes is unknown. This may stem from a read error, because a much larger clone lies one nucleotide away.

Sequencing was performed on naive CD8+ T cells from blood, with Jurkat cell RNA spiked in. Subset described: FACS-sorted CD8+CD4-CCR7+CD45RA+ naive T cells. This clonotype was obtained from a human donor in good health. Some libraries in this study had Jurkat cell RNA spiked in.

The CDR3 region is CASSVEVNTEVFF. The CDR3, as DNA: TGTGCCAGCAGCGTAGAGGTGAACACTGAAGTTTTCTTT. The rearrangement links TRBV9 to TRBJ1-1; D call uncertain. The CDR3 is made up of 13 amino acids. CDR1 and CDR2 from the germline V gene are SGDLS and YYNGEE.